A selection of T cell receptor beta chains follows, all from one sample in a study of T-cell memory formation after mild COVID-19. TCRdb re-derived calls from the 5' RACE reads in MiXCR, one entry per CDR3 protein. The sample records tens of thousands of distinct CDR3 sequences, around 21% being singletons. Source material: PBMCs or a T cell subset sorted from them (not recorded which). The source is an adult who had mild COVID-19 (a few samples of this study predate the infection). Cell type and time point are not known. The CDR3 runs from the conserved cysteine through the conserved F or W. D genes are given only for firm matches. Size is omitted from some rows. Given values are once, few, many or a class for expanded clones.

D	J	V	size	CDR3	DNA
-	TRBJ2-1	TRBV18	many	CASSPSGTGEQFF	TGTGCCAGCTCACCAAGCGGAACGGGTGAGCAGTTCTTC
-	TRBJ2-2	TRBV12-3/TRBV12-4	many	CASSFKSRGLRFANTGELFF	TGTGCCAGCAGTTTTAAATCTAGGGGCCTCCGGTTCGCGAACACCGGGGAGCTGTTTTTT
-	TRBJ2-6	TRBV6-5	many	CASSSPGANVLTF	TGTGCCAGCAGTTCCCCGGGGGCCAACGTCCTGACTTTC
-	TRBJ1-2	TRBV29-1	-	CSAMTANYGYTF	TGCAGCGCTATGACAGCTAACTATGGCTACACCTTC
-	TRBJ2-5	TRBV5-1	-	CASSPGLRQETQYF	TGCGCCAGCAGCCCCGGGCTGCGGCAAGAGACCCAGTACTTC
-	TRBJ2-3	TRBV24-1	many	CATSASDKTDTQYF	TGTGCCACCAGTGCCTCGGACAAGACAGATACGCAGTATTTT
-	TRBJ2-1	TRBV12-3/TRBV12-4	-	CASSLLASYNEQFF	TGTGCCAGCAGTTTACTGGCCTCCTACAATGAGCAGTTCTTC
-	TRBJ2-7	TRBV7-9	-	CASSPGRFEEQYF	TGTGCCAGCAGCCCGGGACGGTTTGAAGAGCAGTACTTC
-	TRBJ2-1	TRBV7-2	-	CASSIFGEVGQFF	TGTGCCAGCAGCATTTTCGGGGAGGTGGGGCAGTTCTTC
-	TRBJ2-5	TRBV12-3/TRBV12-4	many	CASSFVGGEETQYF	TGTGCCAGCAGTTTTGTGGGGGGTGAAGAGACCCAGTACTTC
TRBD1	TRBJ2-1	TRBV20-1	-	CSAKGARAEQFF	TGCAGTGCTAAGGGGGCCAGGGCTGAGCAGTTCTTC
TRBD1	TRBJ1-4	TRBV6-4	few	CASSDFGTGGAGEKLFF	TGTGCCAGCAGTGACTTCGGGACAGGGGGCGCGGGTGAAAAACTGTTTTTT
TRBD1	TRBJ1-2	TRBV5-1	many	CASSLSTGNPNYGYTF	TGCGCCAGCAGCTTGTCGACAGGGAACCCTAACTATGGCTACACCTTC
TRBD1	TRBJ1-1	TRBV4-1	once	CASSPGGQLNTEAFF	TGCGCCAGCAGCCCCGGGGGACAGCTGAACACTGAAGCTTTCTTT
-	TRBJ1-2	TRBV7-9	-	CASSLIPVPDRYGYTF	TGTGCCAGCAGCTTAATACCAGTTCCAGACCGCTATGGCTACACCTTC
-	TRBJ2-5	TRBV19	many	CASSAAGQPYQETQYF	TGTGCCAGTAGCGCGGCGGGACAGCCCTACCAAGAGACCCAGTACTTC
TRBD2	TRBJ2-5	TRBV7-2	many	CASSLILAGETQYF	TGTGCCAGCAGCTTAATTCTAGCGGGGGAGACCCAGTACTTC
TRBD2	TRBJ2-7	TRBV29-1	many	CSVVGLAGSEQYF	TGCAGCGTTGTTGGCCTAGCGGGAAGCGAGCAGTACTTC
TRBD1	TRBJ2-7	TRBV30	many	CAWRTGHEQYF	TGTGCCTGGAGGACAGGGCACGAGCAGTACTTC
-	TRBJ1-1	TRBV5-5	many	CASSRGRSHGTEAFF	TGTGCCAGCAGCCGTGGGCGCAGCCATGGGACTGAAGCTTTCTTT
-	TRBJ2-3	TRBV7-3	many	CASSLGGGPPGDTQYF	TGTGCCAGCAGCTTAGGGGGGGGCCCACCCGGAGATACGCAGTATTTT
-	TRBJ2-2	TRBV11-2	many	CASSLVVGTGELFF	TGTGCCAGCAGCTTAGTAGTCGGCACCGGGGAGCTGTTTTTT
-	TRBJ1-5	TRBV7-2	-	CASSLAWGSNQPQHF	TGTGCCAGCAGCTTAGCGTGGGGTAGCAATCAGCCCCAGCATTTT
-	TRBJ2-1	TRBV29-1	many	CSVELGQGMSYNEQFF	TGCAGCGTTGAGTTAGGGCAGGGGATGTCCTACAATGAGCAGTTCTTC
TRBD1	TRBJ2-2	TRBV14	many	CASSRPGQANTGELFF	TGTGCCAGCAGCCGACCGGGACAGGCGAACACCGGGGAGCTGTTTTTT
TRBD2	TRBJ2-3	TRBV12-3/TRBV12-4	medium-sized	CASSWGLAAGTDTQYF	TGTGCCAGCAGTTGGGGACTAGCGGCGGGCACAGATACGCAGTATTTT
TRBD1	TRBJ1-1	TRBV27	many	CASSLSTGYAEAFF	TGTGCCAGCAGTTTATCGACAGGGTACGCTGAAGCTTTCTTT
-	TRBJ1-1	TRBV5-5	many	CASSPWGGYAEAFF	TGTGCCAGCAGCCCCTGGGGGGGGTACGCTGAAGCTTTCTTT
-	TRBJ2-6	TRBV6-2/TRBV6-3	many	CASKTRGPSQPGANVLTF	TGTGCCAGCAAGACCCGGGGCCCAAGCCAACCTGGGGCCAACGTCCTGACTTTC
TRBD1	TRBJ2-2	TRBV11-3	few	CASSTGTGDPGELFF	TGTGCCAGCAGCACCGGGACAGGGGACCCCGGGGAGCTGTTTTTT
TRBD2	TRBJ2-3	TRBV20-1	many	CSASDSGRRTDTQYF	TGCAGTGCTAGCGATAGCGGGAGGAGAACAGATACGCAGTATTTT
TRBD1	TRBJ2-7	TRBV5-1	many	CASSQDRGPYEQYF	TGCGCCAGCAGCCAGGACAGGGGCCCCTACGAGCAGTACTTC
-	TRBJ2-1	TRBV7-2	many	CASSSYSAVSYNEQFF	TGTGCCAGCAGCTCTTACAGTGCAGTCTCCTACAATGAGCAGTTCTTC
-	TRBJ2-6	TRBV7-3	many	CASSLEGPSSGANVLTF	TGTGCCAGCAGCTTAGAGGGGCCCAGCTCTGGGGCCAACGTCCTGACTTTC
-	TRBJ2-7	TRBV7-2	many	CASSFTSSGEQYF	TGTGCCAGCAGCTTTACTAGCTCCGGCGAGCAGTACTTC
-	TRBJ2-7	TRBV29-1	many	CSVAIQAPYEQYF	TGCAGCGTTGCGATACAGGCCCCCTACGAGCAGTACTTC
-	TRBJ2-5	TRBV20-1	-	CSAPVPRLGTQYF	TGCAGTGCTCCTGTGCCCCGGTTGGGGACCCAGTACTTC
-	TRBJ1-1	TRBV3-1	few	CASRGGAEAFF	TGTGCCAGTAGGGGAGGCGCTGAAGCTTTCTTT
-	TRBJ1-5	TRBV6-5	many	CASNPTGTNNQPQHF	TGTGCCAGCAACCCGACCGGGACAAACAATCAGCCCCAGCATTTT
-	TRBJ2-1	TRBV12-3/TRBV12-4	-	CASSFLAVPYTGEQFF	TGTGCCAGCAGTTTTCTGGCGGTACCCTACACAGGGGAGCAGTTCTTC
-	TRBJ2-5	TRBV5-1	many	CASSLERGDQETQYF	TGCGCCAGCAGCTTGGAGCGAGGGGACCAAGAGACCCAGTACTTC
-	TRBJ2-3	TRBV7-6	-	CASSSTDTDTQYF	TGTGCCAGCAGCTCGACGGACACAGATACGCAGTATTTT
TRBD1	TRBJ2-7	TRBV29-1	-	CSVGPPGTGFGEQYF	TGCAGCGTCGGCCCCCCCGGGACAGGATTCGGCGAGCAGTACTTC
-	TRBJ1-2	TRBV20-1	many	CSATTGTNYGYTF	TGCAGTGCTACTACCGGGACTAACTATGGCTACACCTTC
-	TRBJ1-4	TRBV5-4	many	CASSLHGANEKLFF	TGTGCCAGCAGCTTGCACGGGGCCAATGAAAAACTGTTTTTT
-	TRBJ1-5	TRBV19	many	CASSQDRPYSNQPQHF	TGTGCCAGTAGCCAAGACAGGCCGTATAGCAATCAGCCCCAGCATTTT
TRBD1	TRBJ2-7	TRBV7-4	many	CASSSRDRLPYEQYF	TGTGCCAGCAGCTCCCGGGACAGGCTTCCCTACGAGCAGTACTTC
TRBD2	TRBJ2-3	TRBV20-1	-	CSAETLAGPGSTQYF	TGCAGTGCCGAGACATTAGCGGGACCGGGGAGTACGCAGTATTTT
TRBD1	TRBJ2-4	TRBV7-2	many	CASSLAPGRGQNIQYF	TGTGCCAGCAGCTTAGCCCCGGGCAGGGGGCAAAACATTCAGTACTTC
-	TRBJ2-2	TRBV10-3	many	CAISENTGELFF	TGTGCCATCAGTGAGAACACCGGGGAGCTGTTTTTT
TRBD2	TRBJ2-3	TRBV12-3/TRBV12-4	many	CASSPGGGGALDTQYF	TGTGCCAGCAGCCCTGGGGGCGGGGGGGCCTTAGATACGCAGTATTTT
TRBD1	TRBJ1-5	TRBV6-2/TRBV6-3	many	CASSFSPRDRGLGQPQHF	TGTGCCAGCAGTTTTAGCCCCCGCGACAGGGGGCTGGGACAGCCCCAGCATTTT
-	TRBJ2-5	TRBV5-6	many	CASSLGRWGETQYF	TGTGCCAGCAGCTTGGGGCGTTGGGGAGAGACCCAGTACTTC
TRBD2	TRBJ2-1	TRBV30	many	CAWRGLAGSVNEQFF	TGTGCCTGGAGGGGACTAGCGGGATCTGTAAATGAGCAGTTCTTC
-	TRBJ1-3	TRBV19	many	CASTPLEGGRNTIYF	TGTGCCAGTACCCCCCTGGAGGGAGGGAGAAACACCATATATTTT